The entry that follows covers one TCR beta chain sequence. What it binds is unknown. Central memory, naive, regulatory and stem cell-like memory CD4+ cells were sorted by CD45RO/CCR7/CD25/CD127/CD95/CD27. This specimen comes from a study of beta chain features in type 1 diabetes. Study-level points and caveats: Significant though moderate, a shortening of TCRB CDR3s appeared in all four CD4+ subsets of Type 1 diabetes patients. Whether TCRB rearrangement is influenced by HLA type was left unresolved in this analysis.

Every isolated RNA sample was fully reverse transcribed, so sequencing captured expressed TCRB transcripts. Each sample of naive, central memory or regulatory T cells had, on average, roughly 3.5 million reads. Sequenced by immunoSEQ multiplex PCR; TCRdb stores in-frame clones only, minus some. The profile shows hundreds of thousands of clones, around 15% of them singletons. Trimming pared 6 bases from V and 1 base from J, leaving 14 bases between. The V gene's germline CDR1 is SGHTA and CDR2 FQGNSA. This CDR3 is built from 15 residues. The V gene is TRBV7-2, the J gene TRBJ2-3, with D possibly being TRBD2 (6 bases). Material: naive CD4+ T cells from blood. This receptor was taken from a man between 18 and 29 years old in good health. The CDR3 is CASSRGTSRTDTQYF. CDR3 in DNA: TGTGCCAGCAGTCGCGGGACTTCACGCACAGATACGCAGTATTTT. The whole variable domain, filled in from reference TRBV7-2 and TRBJ2-3, reads GAGVSQSPSNKVTEKGKDVELRCDPISGHTALYWYRQSLGQGLEFLIYFQGNSAPDKSGLPSDRFSAERTGGSVSTLTIQRTQQEDSAVYLCASSRGTSRTDTQYFGPGTRLTVL.